Listed below are T cell receptor beta chains from one sample, sequenced in a study of T cells after posttransplantation cyclophosphamide. Clones were sequenced by immunoSEQ multiplex PCR, and TCRdb holds only the in-frame ones, with some missing. Observed in the sample are about 25,000 clones, none of them singletons. The sample was PBMCs, taken after allogeneic stem cell transplant with posttransplant cyclophosphamide. The receptor set was obtained from a male patient younger than 35 who received an allogeneic stem cell transplant from a related donor, was CMV-positive, and had no GVHD. Some of the T cells may derive from the graft donor. CDR3s include the opening cysteine and the closing phenylalanine or tryptophan. D genes are given only for firm matches. Size values are once, few and many counts, or a class for expanded clones, and some rows have none.

d_call | clone_size | j_call | v_call | cdr3_aa | cdr3_nt
TRBD1 | many | TRBJ1-5 | TRBV7-9 | CASSTTGSANQPQHF | TGTGCCAGCAGCACGACAGGGAGCGCCAATCAGCCCCAGCATTTT
TRBD1 | many | TRBJ2-7 | TRBV10-3 | CATVGQAYEQYF | TGTGCCACCGTGGGACAGGCCTACGAGCAGTACTTC
TRBD2 | many | TRBJ2-1 | TRBV4-2 | CASSQIAGGPGEQFF | TGTGCCAGCAGCCAGATAGCGGGGGGGCCGGGGGAGCAGTTCTTC
- | many | TRBJ2-3 | TRBV7-6 | CASSTYQGPSTDTQYF | TGTGCCAGCAGCACCTACCAGGGCCCTAGCACAGATACGCAGTATTTT
- | many | TRBJ2-7 | TRBV27 | CASSFRPSYEQYF | TGTGCCAGCAGTTTCAGGCCCTCCTACGAGCAGTACTTC
TRBD2 | many | TRBJ2-3 | TRBV15 | CATSYSGLAGDTQYF | TGTGCCACCAGCTACTCGGGACTAGCGGGAGATACGCAGTATTTT
TRBD2 | many | TRBJ2-3 | TRBV2 | CASSENSGGSTGTQYF | TGTGCCAGCAGTGAAAATAGCGGGGGGAGCACAGGGACGCAGTATTTT
- | - | TRBJ1-1 | TRBV6-5 | CASSYSRTRTTEAFF | TGTGCTAGCAGTTACTCCAGGACAAGAACAACTGAAGCTTTCTTT
- | many | TRBJ1-5 | TRBV10-2 | CASSESNRADQPQHF | TGCGCCAGCAGTGAGTCGAACAGGGCGGATCAGCCCCAGCATTTT
TRBD1 | many | TRBJ2-5 | TRBV5-1 | CASSTTGGRGETQYF | TGCGCCAGCAGCACGACAGGGGGCAGGGGAGAGACCCAGTACTTC
- | many | TRBJ2-2 | TRBV6-6 | CASSWGDGELFF | TGTGCCAGCAGTTGGGGAGACGGGGAGCTGTTTTTT
TRBD2 | many | TRBJ2-3 | TRBV7-6 | CASSSLRASGLRTDTQYF | TGTGCCAGCAGCTCTCTTAGGGCTAGCGGGTTACGCACAGATACGCAGTATTTT
- | many | TRBJ1-2 | TRBV28 | CASRDRPDSNYGYTF | TGTGCCAGCAGGGACAGACCAGACTCTAACTATGGCTACACCTTC
TRBD1 | many | TRBJ1-5 | TRBV28 | CASRLGTGANQPQHF | TGTGCCAGCAGACTGGGAACAGGGGCAAATCAGCCCCAGCATTTT